The 29 T cell receptor beta chains below were found in one sample sequenced in a study of T cells after yellow fever vaccination. MiXCR, applied by TCRdb to the 5' RACE reads, yields one record per CDR3 protein. The sample carries some 200,000 distinct CDR3 sequences, 11% recorded once. This specimen consisted of CD8+ T cells sorted from PBMCs, obtained 15 days after the yellow fever booster vaccination. These receptors originate from a man in his late teens or twenties who received the YFV17D yellow fever vaccine.

The sample holds a few counts of this clonotype. The rearrangement joins TRBV11-2 to TRBJ2-7, with D tentatively TRBD1 or TRBD2 (5 bases each). Germline CDR1 is SGHAT and CDR2 is FQNNGV. CDR3 length equals 15 residues. V lost 7 bases to trimming and J lost 0 bases, with 16 bases between them. This CDR3 reads CASTGGPGSSYEQYF. In nucleotides, the CDR3 is TGTGCCAGCACCGGAGGCCCAGGGAGCTCCTACGAGCAGTACTTC.

The CDR3 reads CASSDVAGAYNEQFF. The DNA of the CDR3 is TGTGCCAGCAGTGACGTAGCGGGGGCGTACAATGAGCAGTTCTTC. The chain uses TRBV6-4 and TRBJ2-1; TRBD2 aligns across 9 bases. V shed 2 bases, J shed 4 bases, and the junction held 3 bases outside the gene matches. The CDR3 totals 15 residues. Per the germline V gene, CDR1 is MRHNA and CDR2 is SNTAGT.

This clonotype was observed a handful of times. This chain uses TRBV20-1 with TRBJ2-2; possible D gene TRBD1, 5 bases. CDR3 size: 13 residues. Trimming left V 6 bases short and J 3 bases short, with 11 bases between. Germline V lookup: CDR1 DFQATT, CDR2 SNEGSKA (reference sequence). CDR3 sequence: CSAADTYTGELFF. CDR3 bases: TGCAGTGCGGCGGACACTTACACCGGGGAGCTGTTTTTT.

This clonotype was observed a few times. V gene TRBV7-9 combines with J gene TRBJ2-1; 15 bases are shared with TRBD2. Looked up from germline, CDR1 is SEHNR and CDR2 is FQNEAQ (reference sequence). Germline trimming cut 5 bases from V and 7 bases from J; bases unmatched to any gene: 9. The CDR3 runs 17 residues. In DNA, the CDR3 is TGTGCCAGCAGCCCGGCCCGGGGACTAGCGGGGGGAAATGAGCAGTTCTTC. This gives the protein CASSPARGLAGGNEQFF.

This chain connects TRBV6-6 to TRBJ1-5; tentatively, D is TRBD1 (5 bases). CDR1 and CDR2 from the germline V gene are MNHNY and SVGAGI (reference sequence). Between the trimmed V and J ends, which lost 2 bases and 7 bases, there was a span of 15 bases. There are 15 residues in the CDR3. The CDR3 reads CASSYLDGGRQPQHF. CDR3 DNA sequence: TGTGCCAGCAGTTACCTCGACGGGGGTCGGCAGCCCCAGCATTTT.

This chain uses TRBV4-1 with TRBJ1-1; a possible D gene is TRBD1 (5 bases). Germline lookup yields CDR1 MGHRA and CDR2 YSYEKL. The CDR3 runs 13 residues. The ends were cut back, 8 bases at V and 5 bases at J, with 15 bases in the middle. CDR3 sequence reads: CASASRGGTEAFF. The CDR3 bases are TGCGCCAGCGCTTCACGGGGGGGGACTGAAGCTTTCTTT.

This clonotype turned up a few times. The chain links TRBV12-3 or TRBV12-4 to TRBJ2-1; 7 bases align to TRBD2. The CDR3 extends over 14 amino acids. The junction had 6 bases not matched to a gene; V was cut back by 3 bases and J by 7 bases. The CDR3 nucleotides read TGTGCCAGCAGTTTCTCTTTTAGCGGGAATGAGCAGTTCTTC. This translates into CASSFSFSGNEQFF.

This clonotype was observed a handful of times. The J gene is TRBJ2-1, the V gene TRBV3-1; 8 nucleotides match TRBD2. From germline, CDR1 is LGHDT and CDR2 YNNKEL (reference sequence). This CDR3 is built from 16 residues. The trim removed 6 bases at V and 2 bases at J, leaving 9 bases unmatched. This CDR3 is CASRHAGGHTYNEQFF. CDR3 nucleotide sequence: TGTGCCAGCAGACACGCGGGGGGCCATACCTACAATGAGCAGTTCTTC.

The sample holds many counts of this clonotype. This rearrangement joins TRBV24-1 to TRBJ2-2; TRBD2 agrees at 7 bases. J was trimmed by 4 bases and V by 3 bases; bases with no gene match: 10. This CDR3 contains 17 residues. Per germline, CDR1 KGHDR and CDR2 SFDVKD. In DNA, the CDR3 is TGTGCCACCAGTGATCGAGGCGCCGGGGGGAGCACCGGGGAGCTGTTTTTT. Amino acid sequence: CATSDRGAGGSTGELFF.

This clonotype was observed a few times. The chain has TRBV5-6 and TRBJ1-3; tentatively, D is TRBD1 (5 bases). V shed 3 bases and J shed 7 bases, with 14 bases lying between them. Germline assignment: CDR1 SGHDT and CDR2 YYEEEE. CDR3 length: 14 amino acids. The CDR3 is CASSWGTAANTIYF. The CDR3 region has the DNA TGTGCCAGCAGCTGGGGGACGGCCGCGAACACCATATATTTT.

A word on this clonotype: One end of the junction is discordant with germline, which a read error may explain. The CDR3 DNA sequence: TGTGCCAGCAGTTTAGCGTCTTTGGACAGGGCCTTC. This codes for CASSLASLDRAF. The chain carries TRBV12-3 or TRBV12-4 and TRBJ2-5; 8 bases map to TRBD1. The CDR3 contains 12 residues.

In its sample, this clonotype was seen a few times. This sequence joins TRBV5-6 and TRBJ2-7; possible D gene TRBD2, 6 bases. Per germline, CDR1 SGHDT and CDR2 YYEEEE. V lost 1 base and J lost 3, with 8 bases in between. The CDR3 consists of 13 residues. CDR3 in amino acids: CASSLRGFYEQYV. The CDR3 DNA is TGTGCCAGCAGCTTGCGGGGGTTCTACGAGCAGTACGTC.

This chain joins TRBV12-3 or TRBV12-4 and TRBJ2-3; D is possibly TRBD1 (6 bases). Trimming removed 6 bases at V and 7 bases at J, with 11 bases between. The CDR3 length is 12 residues. The CDR3 reads CASRQGFHTQYF. The DNA of the CDR3 is TGTGCCAGCAGACAGGGTTTCCATACGCAGTATTTT.

DNA of the CDR3: TGTGCCACTAGGGGGGGGGCCAGGGATGAGCAGTTCTTC. Translated: CATRGGARDEQFF. This rearrangement joins TRBV7-8 to TRBJ2-1, with D possibly being TRBD2 (7 bases). CDR3 length: 13 residues. Per the germline V gene, CDR1 is SGHVS and CDR2 is FQNEAQ. V was shortened by 10 bases and J by 8 bases, with 18 bases between the two germline ends.

This clonotype was seen more than once but under ten times. The V gene is TRBV9, the J gene TRBJ1-6, with a weak D call TRBD1 (6 bases). Germline V gene data show CDR1 as SGDLS and CDR2 as YYNGEE. The V end lost 4 bases, the J end lost 13 bases, and 21 bases lay between the germline ends. The CDR3 is 15 amino acids. As DNA, the CDR3 is TGTGCCAGCAGCTCCAAGGCGGACCAAGGGGGTCCCCTCCACTTT. This sequence encodes CASSSKADQGGPLHF. Drawing the rest from reference TRBV9 and TRBJ1-6, the complete variable domain is DSGVTQTPKHLITATGQRVTLRCSPRSGDLSVYWYQQSLDQGLQFLIQYYNGEERAKGNILERFSAQQFPDLHSELNLSSLELGDSALYFCASSSKADQGGPLHFGNGTRLTVT.

This clonotype came up a few times. The CDR3 reads CASGWTGGKADTQYF. The CDR3 nucleotides are TGTGCTAGTGGTTGGACAGGGGGCAAAGCAGATACGCAGTATTTT. The chain employs TRBV12-5 and TRBJ2-3; TRBD1 matches at 11 bases. V lost 4 bases, J lost 4 bases, and 4 bases stayed unmatched. Germline V CDR1 and CDR2: LGHNT, FRNRAP. The CDR3 totals 15 residues. The full variable domain, rest sourced from reference TRBV12-5 and TRBJ2-3, is DARVTQTPRHKVTEMGQEVTMRCQPILGHNTVFWYRQTMMQGLELLAYFRNRAPLDDSGMPKDRFSAEMPDATLATLKIQPSEPRDSAVYFCASGWTGGKADTQYFGPGTRLTVL.

In its sample, this clonotype was seen many times. This chain connects TRBV4-3 to TRBJ1-1; 9 nucleotides agree with TRBD1. The V segment lost 4 bases and the J segment 6 bases; nucleotides outside the gene matches: 6. CDR1 is LGHNA, CDR2 YSLEER, per germline. CDR3 size: 14 residues. CDR3 coding DNA: TGCGCCAGCAGCCCGGACAGGGGAAAACCTGAAGCTTTCTTT. Its translation is CASSPDRGKPEAFF.

This clonotype was picked up a small number of times. CDR3 DNA: TGTGCCAGTAGCTATTCGGTGAGGACTGAAGCTTTCTTT. The encoded protein is CASSYSVRTEAFF. This chain uses TRBV19 with TRBJ1-1; no reliable D call. The CDR3 extends over 13 amino acids. Looked up from germline, CDR1 is LNHDA and CDR2 is SQIVND (reference sequence). V was shortened by 6 bases and J by 5 bases, with 13 bases between the two germline ends.

CDR3: CASSQGTGGEQFF. CDR3 sequence (DNA): TGTGCCAGCAGCCAAGGGACAGGTGGTGAGCAGTTCTTC. The chain combines TRBV3-1 with TRBJ2-1; 7 bases are shared with TRBD1. CDR1 is LGHDT and CDR2 is YNNKEL in the germline V gene (reference sequence). V lost 1 base and J lost 9; bases outside the gene matches: 3. This CDR3 has 13 residues.

The chain carries TRBV6-2 or TRBV6-3 and TRBJ2-1; 9 bases align to TRBD2. The CDR3 extends over 15 amino acids. The ends lost 7 bases at V and 7 bases at J; junction bases unmatched: 11. Germline-derived CDR1 and CDR2 are MNHEY and SVGEGT. Here the CDR3 DNA reads TGTGCCAGCAACCACGGGGGTCTAGCGGGGAATGAGCAGTTCTTC. It encodes CASNHGGLAGNEQFF.

There are a few counts of this clonotype. The rearrangement uses TRBV12-3 or TRBV12-4 and TRBJ2-7, with D perhaps TRBD1 (5 bases). CDR3 size: 15 residues. V lost 6 bases to trimming and J lost 0 bases, with 15 bases between them. CDR3 nucleotides: TGTGCCAGCAGCTACGTCGCCCAGGGCTCCTACGAGCAGTACTTC. It yields the protein CASSYVAQGSYEQYF.

V gene TRBV5-1 combines with J gene TRBJ1-1; 8 bases line up with TRBD1. This CDR3 is built from 15 residues. Per the germline V gene, CDR1 is SGHRS and CDR2 is YFSETQ. Trimming removed 3 bases from V and 0 bases from J; junction bases left unmatched: 4. The CDR3 loop reads CASSYQGAMNTEAFF. In nucleotides, the CDR3 is TGCGCCAGCAGCTATCAGGGGGCGATGAACACTGAAGCTTTCTTT.

The rearrangement links TRBV9 to TRBJ2-3; TRBD2 aligns across 7 bases. J lost 1 base, V lost 3 bases, and 8 bases had no gene match. CDR3 length: 16 residues. The V gene's germline CDR1 is SGDLS and CDR2 YYNGEE. CDR3 residues: CASSAGGGRGTDTQYF. CDR3 DNA sequence: TGTGCCAGCAGCGCCGGCGGGGGAAGAGGCACAGATACGCAGTATTTT.

This chain connects TRBV14 to TRBJ1-2; 7 bases fit TRBD1. The CDR3 contains 14 residues. V shed 3 bases, J shed 7 bases, and the junction held 8 bases outside the gene matches. CDR1 is SGHDN and CDR2 is FVKESK in the germline V gene. CDR3 residues: CASSQWTGPTGYTF. DNA for the CDR3: TGTGCCAGCAGCCAGTGGACAGGCCCCACTGGCTACACCTTC.

The chain couples TRBV11-2 to TRBJ2-1, with TRBD1 matching 11 bases. The germline gives CDR1 SGHAT, CDR2 FQNNGV. The CDR3 runs 14 residues. Losses at the gene ends were 2 bases for V and 8 bases for J; bases not matched to a gene: 2. The CDR3 region has the DNA TGTGCCAGCAGCTTACCGGGACAGGGGGATGAGCAGTTCTTC. Translation: CASSLPGQGDEQFF.

This clonotype has only a few counts. The rearrangement uses TRBV6-4 and TRBJ1-2; 7 nucleotides align to TRBD1. CDR1 and CDR2 (germline): MRHNA, SNTAGT. V lost 2 bases, J lost 2 bases, and 5 bases stayed unmatched. The CDR3 is made up of 15 amino acids. The DNA of the CDR3 is TGTGCCAGCAGTGACCGACAGGGATGGAACTATGGCTACACCTTC. Protein: CASSDRQGWNYGYTF.

This chain joins TRBV7-9 and TRBJ1-1; TRBD1 might be the D (5 bases). This CDR3 has 13 residues. Germline CDR1 SEHNR, CDR2 FQNEAQ (reference sequence). Trimming took 5 bases from V and 11 from J, leaving 18 bases between them. The CDR3 sequence is CASSATRDLRAFF. In nucleotides, the CDR3 is TGTGCCAGCAGCGCAACCCGGGACCTCCGGGCTTTCTTT.

This clonotype was seen only a few times. The chain uses TRBV9 and TRBJ2-4, with 8 bases identical to TRBD2. J lost 3 bases, V lost 3 bases, and 5 bases had no gene match. The germline CDR1 and CDR2 sequences are SGDLS and YYNGEE. The CDR3 has 15 residues. The CDR3 reads CASSGFGGDKNIQYF. The CDR3 nucleotides are TGTGCCAGCAGCGGATTCGGGGGGGACAAAAACATTCAGTACTTC.

The chain employs TRBV27 and TRBJ1-1; possibly TRBD1 for D (5 bases). The V gene's germline CDR1 is MNHEY and CDR2 SMNVEV (reference sequence). V was pared by 4 bases and J by 1 base, with 16 bases between. This CDR3 is built from 16 residues. CDR3 protein: CASSSFQRGANTEAFF. In nucleotides, the CDR3 is TGTGCCAGCAGTTCATTTCAAAGGGGAGCGAACACTGAAGCTTTCTTT.